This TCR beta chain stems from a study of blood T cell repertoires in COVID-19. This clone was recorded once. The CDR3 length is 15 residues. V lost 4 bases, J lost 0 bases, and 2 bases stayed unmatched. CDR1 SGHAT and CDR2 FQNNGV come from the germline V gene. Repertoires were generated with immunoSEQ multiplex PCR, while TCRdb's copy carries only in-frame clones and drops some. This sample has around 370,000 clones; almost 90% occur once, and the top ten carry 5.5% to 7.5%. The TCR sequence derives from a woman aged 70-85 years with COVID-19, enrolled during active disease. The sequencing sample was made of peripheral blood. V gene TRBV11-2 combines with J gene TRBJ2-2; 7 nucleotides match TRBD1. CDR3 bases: TGTGCCAGCAGCTGGACAGGAACGAACACCGGGGAGCTGTTTTTT. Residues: CASSWTGTNTGELFF. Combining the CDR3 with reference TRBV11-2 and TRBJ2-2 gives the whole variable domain EAGVAQSPRYKIIEKRQSVAFWCNPISGHATLYWYQQILGQGPKLLIQFQNNGVVDDSQLPKDRFSAERLKGVDSTLKIQPAKLEDSAVYLCASSWTGTNTGELFFGEGSRLTVL.